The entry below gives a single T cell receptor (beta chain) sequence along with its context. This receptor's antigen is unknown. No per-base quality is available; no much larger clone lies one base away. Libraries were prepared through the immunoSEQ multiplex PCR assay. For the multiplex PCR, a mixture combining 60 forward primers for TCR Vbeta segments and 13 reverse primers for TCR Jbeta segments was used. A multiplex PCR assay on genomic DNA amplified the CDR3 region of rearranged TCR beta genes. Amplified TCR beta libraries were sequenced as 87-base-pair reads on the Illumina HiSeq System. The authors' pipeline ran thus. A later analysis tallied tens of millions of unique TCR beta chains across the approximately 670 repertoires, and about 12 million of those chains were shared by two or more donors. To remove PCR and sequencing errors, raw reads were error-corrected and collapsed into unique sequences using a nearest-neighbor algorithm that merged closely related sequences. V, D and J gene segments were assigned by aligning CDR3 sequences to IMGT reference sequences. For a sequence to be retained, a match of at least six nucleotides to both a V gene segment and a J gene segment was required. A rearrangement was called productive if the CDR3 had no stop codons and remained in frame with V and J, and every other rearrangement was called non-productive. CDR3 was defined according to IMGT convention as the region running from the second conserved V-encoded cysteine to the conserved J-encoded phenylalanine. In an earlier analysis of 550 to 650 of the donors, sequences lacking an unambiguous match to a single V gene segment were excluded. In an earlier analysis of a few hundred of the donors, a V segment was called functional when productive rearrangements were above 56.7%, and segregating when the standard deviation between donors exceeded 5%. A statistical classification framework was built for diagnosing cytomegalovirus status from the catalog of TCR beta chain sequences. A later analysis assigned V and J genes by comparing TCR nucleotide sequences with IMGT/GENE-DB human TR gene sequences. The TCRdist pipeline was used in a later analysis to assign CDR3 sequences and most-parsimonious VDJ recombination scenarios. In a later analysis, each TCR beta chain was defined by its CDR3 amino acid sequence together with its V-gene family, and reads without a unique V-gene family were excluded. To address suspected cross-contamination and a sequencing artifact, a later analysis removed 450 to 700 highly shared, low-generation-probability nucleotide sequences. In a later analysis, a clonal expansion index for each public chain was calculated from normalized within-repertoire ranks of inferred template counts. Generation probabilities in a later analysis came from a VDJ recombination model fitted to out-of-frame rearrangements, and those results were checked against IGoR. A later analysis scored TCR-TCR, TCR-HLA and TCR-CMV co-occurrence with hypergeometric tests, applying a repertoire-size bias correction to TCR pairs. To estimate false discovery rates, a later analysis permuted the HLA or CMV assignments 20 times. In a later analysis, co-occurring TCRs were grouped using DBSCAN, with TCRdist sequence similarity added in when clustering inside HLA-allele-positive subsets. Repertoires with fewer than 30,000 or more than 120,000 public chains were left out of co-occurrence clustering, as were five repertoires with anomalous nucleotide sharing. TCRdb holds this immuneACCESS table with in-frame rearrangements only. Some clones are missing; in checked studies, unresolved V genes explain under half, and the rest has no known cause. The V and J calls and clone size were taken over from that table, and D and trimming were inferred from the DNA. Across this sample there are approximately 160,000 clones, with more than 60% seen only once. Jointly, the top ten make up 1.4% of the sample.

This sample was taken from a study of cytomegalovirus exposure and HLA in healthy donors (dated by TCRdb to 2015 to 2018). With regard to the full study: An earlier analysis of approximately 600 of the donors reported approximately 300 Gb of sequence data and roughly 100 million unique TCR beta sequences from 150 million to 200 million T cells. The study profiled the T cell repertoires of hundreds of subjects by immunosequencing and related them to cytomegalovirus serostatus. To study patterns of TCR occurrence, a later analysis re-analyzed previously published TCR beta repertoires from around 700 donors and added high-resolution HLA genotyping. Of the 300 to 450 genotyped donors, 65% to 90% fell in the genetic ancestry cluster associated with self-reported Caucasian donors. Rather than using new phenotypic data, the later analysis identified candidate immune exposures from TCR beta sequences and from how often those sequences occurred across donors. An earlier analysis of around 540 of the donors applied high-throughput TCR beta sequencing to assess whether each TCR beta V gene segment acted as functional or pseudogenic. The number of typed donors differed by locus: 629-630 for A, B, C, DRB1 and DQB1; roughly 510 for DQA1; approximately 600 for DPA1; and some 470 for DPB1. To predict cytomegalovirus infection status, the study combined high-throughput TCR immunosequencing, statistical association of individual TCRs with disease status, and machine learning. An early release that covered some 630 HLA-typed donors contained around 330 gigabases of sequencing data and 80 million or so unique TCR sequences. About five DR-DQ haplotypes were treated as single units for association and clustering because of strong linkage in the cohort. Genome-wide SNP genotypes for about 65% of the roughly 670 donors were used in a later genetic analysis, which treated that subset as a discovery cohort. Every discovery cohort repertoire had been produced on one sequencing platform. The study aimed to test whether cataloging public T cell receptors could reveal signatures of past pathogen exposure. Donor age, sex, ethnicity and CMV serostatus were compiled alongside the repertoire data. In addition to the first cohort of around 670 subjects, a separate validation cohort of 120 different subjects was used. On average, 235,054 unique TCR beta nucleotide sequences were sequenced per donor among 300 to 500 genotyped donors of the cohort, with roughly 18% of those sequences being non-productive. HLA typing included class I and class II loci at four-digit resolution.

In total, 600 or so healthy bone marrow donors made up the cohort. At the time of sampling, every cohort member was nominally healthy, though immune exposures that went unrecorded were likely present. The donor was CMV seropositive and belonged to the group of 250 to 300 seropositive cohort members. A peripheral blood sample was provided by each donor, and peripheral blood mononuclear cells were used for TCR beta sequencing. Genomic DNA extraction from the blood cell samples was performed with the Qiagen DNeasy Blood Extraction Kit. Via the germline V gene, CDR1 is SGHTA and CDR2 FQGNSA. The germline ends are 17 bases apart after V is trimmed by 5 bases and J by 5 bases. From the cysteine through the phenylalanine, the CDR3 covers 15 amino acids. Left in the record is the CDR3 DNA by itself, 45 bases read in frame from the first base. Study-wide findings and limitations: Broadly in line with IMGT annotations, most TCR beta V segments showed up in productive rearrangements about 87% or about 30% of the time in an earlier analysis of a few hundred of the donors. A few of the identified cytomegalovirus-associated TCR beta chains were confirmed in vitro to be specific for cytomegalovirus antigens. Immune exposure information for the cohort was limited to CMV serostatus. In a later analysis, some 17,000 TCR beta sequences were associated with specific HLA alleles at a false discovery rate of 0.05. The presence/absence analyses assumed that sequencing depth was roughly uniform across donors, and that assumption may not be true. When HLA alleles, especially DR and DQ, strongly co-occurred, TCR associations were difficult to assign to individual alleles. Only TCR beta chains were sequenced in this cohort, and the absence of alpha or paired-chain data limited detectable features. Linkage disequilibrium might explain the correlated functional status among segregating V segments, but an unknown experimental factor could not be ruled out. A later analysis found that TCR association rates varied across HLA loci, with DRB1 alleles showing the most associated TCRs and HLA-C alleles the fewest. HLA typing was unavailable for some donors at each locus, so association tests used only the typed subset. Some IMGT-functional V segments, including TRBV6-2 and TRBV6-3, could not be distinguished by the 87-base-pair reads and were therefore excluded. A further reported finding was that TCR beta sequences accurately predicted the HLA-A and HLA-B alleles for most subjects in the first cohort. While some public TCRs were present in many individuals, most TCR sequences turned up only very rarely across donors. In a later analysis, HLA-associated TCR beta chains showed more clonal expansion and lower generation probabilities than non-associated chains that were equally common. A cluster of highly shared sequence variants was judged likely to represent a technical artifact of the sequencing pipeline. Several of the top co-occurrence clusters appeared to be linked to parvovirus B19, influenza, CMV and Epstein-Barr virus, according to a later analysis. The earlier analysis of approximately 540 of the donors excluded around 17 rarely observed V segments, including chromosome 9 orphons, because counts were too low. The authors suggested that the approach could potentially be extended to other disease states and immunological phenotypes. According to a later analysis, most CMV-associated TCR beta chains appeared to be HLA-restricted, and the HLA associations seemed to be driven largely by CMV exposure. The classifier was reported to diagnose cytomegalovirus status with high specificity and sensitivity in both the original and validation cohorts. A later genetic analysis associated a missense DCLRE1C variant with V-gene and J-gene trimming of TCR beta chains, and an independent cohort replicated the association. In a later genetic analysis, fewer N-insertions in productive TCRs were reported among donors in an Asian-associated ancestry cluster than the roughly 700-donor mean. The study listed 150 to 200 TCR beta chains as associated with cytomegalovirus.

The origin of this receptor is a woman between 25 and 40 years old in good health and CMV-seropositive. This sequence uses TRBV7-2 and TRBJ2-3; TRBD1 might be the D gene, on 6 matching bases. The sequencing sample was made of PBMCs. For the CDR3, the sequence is CASSLTGTQGDTQYF. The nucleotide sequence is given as TGTGCCAGCAGCCTCACCGGGACACAGGGAGATACGCAGTATTTT.